Listed below are T cell receptor beta chains from one sample, sequenced in a study of CD8 T cells in Susac syndrome. One entry per CDR3 protein results from TCRdb running MiXCR on the immunoSEQ multiplex PCR reads. The sample has approximately 49,000 distinct CDR3 sequences; approximately 95% are singletons. The sample taken for sequencing was CD8+ T cells from PBMCs. Receptors were obtained from a human donor with Susac syndrome. CDR3s include the opening cysteine and the closing phenylalanine or tryptophan.

V gene	J gene	CDR3 protein
TRBV4-2	TRBJ2-7	CASREAGASSYEQYF
TRBV29-1	TRBJ2-3	CSGGLAGGTDTQYF
TRBV25-1	TRBJ2-1	CASSGQGYEQFF
TRBV5-1	TRBJ2-7	CASSLDRGGYEQYF
TRBV5-1	TRBJ2-7	CASSPTGGRVEQYF
TRBV27	TRBJ2-3	CASSSRSSTDTQYF
TRBV9	TRBJ1-1	CASSVGFSTEAFF
TRBV6-6	TRBJ1-6	CASSYGGLGPLHF
TRBV4-2	TRBJ1-5	CASSQGGGRQPQHF
TRBV4-2	TRBJ1-1	CASSRRTGEGAEAFF
TRBV14	TRBJ2-7	CASSQDGKDFYEQYF
TRBV13	TRBJ1-5	CASSLGTGYGQPQHF
TRBV7-9	TRBJ1-3	CASSPPDRRDGNTIYF
TRBV25-1	TRBJ2-1	CASSSGIEQFF
TRBV27	TRBJ2-7	CASSITGAQRSDEQYF
TRBV6-5	TRBJ1-2	CASSSGAPGYTF
TRBV28	TRBJ2-1	CASSFDRSSYNEQFF
TRBV7-2	TRBJ2-2	CASSLGWTANTGELFF
TRBV7-9	TRBJ2-5	CASSLGVRVLRETQYF
TRBV12-3/TRBV12-4	TRBJ2-7	CASTPNPYEQYF
TRBV6-6	TRBJ1-2	CASSYSSGYTF
TRBV5-6	TRBJ2-1	CASSPGGSWEQFF
TRBV6-2/TRBV6-3	TRBJ2-3	CASSRTSGTDTQYF
TRBV7-9	TRBJ1-4	CASSSGQYEKLFF
TRBV5-1	TRBJ2-5	CASSLSIASAVQETQYF
TRBV2	TRBJ1-2	CAPPGTYGYTF
TRBV12-3/TRBV12-4	TRBJ2-1	CASSLSNEQFF
TRBV7-8	TRBJ2-1	CASSLQWIPYNEQFF
TRBV6-5	TRBJ1-6	CASSYSTGQQPVHF
TRBV9	TRBJ1-2	CASSFRTGTGYTF
TRBV7-9	TRBJ1-1	CASSHPMDVVRTEAFF
TRBV6-5	TRBJ2-1	CASSYRDRGPYNEQFF
TRBV4-1	TRBJ1-5	CASSQGKSNQPQHF
TRBV4-2	TRBJ1-2	CASSPGQDGYTF
TRBV4-3	TRBJ2-3	CASSQEPVSTDTQYF
TRBV7-9	TRBJ1-2	CASSLGRTGVYGYTF
TRBV10-3	TRBJ2-5	CAISGGRTVETQYF
TRBV7-9	TRBJ2-1	CASSPTGSGGTYNEQFF
TRBV2	TRBJ2-1	CASSEALLDEQFF
TRBV30	TRBJ2-3	CAWGLAGGLTDTQYF
TRBV20-1	TRBJ2-3	CSARAPGLAPDTQYF
TRBV12-5	TRBJ2-1	CASGLTTGFNEQFF
TRBV11-2	TRBJ2-7	CASSQSPRYEQYF
TRBV7-3	TRBJ2-3	CASGLQGTDTQYF
TRBV4-1	TRBJ2-7	CASSQVSDRGYEQYF
TRBV30	TRBJ1-2	CAWDRGNGYTF
TRBV7-9	TRBJ2-7	CASSPTVSYEQYF
TRBV4-1	TRBJ2-7	CASSPFSRGDEQYF
TRBV15	TRBJ2-1	CATSRVGRDNEQFF